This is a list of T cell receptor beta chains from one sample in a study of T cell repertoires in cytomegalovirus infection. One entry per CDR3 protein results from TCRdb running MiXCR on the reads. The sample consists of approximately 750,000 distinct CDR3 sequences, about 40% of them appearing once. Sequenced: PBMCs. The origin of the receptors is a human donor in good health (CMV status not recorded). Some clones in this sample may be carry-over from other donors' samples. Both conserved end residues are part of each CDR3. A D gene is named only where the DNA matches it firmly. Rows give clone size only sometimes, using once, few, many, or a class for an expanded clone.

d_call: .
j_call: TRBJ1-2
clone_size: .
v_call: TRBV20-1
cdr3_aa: CSASSRGAGLRSVYGYTF
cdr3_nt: TGCAGTGCTAGTTCCAGGGGCGCAGGGCTTCGGTCAGTCTATGGCTACACCTTC

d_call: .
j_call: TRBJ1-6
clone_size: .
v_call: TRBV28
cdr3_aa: CASSMRRGSNSPLHF
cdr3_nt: TGTGCCAGCAGCATGCGGAGGGGCTCTAATTCACCCCTCCACTTT

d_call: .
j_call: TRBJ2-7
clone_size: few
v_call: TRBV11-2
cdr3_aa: CASSYGQGGTYEQYF
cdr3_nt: TGTGCCAGCAGCTATGGACAAGGCGGAACCTACGAGCAGTACTTC

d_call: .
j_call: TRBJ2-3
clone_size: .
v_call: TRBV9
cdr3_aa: CASSALRRETQYF
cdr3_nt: TGTGCCAGCAGCGCCCTCCGGAGGGAGACGCAGTATTTT

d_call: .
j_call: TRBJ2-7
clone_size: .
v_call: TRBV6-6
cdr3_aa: CASSYPTTVVFTYEQYF
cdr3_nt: TGTGCCAGCAGTTACCCGACGACAGTGGTATTTACCTACGAGCAGTACTTC

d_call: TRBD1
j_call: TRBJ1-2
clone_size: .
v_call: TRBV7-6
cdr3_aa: CASSNQGVEGYTF
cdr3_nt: TGTGCCAGCAGCAATCAGGGGGTAGAGGGCTACACCTTC

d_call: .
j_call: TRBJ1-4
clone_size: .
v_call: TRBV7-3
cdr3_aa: CASSVSGATNEKLFF
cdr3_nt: TGTGCCAGCAGCGTTTCGGGGGCAACTAATGAAAAACTGTTTTTT

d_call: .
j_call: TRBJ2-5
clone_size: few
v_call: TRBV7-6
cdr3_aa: CASSPGFGMETQYF
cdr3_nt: TGTGCCAGCAGCCCAGGGTTTGGGATGGAGACCCAGTACTTC

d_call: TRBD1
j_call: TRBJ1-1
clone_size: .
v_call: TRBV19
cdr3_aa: CASSIVGTGTEAFF
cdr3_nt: TGTGCCAGTAGTATAGTTGGGACAGGGACTGAAGCTTTCTTT

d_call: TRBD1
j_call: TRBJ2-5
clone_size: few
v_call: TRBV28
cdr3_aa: CASSPSGQGRMGETQYF
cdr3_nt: TGTGCCAGCAGTCCGTCGGGACAGGGCAGGATGGGGGAGACCCAGTACTTC

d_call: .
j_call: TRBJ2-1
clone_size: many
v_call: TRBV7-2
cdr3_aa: CASSLQHNEQFF
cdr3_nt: TGTGCCAGCAGCTTACAACACAATGAGCAGTTCTTC

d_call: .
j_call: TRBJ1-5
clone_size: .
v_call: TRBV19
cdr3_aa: CASSMGPRTARYQPQHF
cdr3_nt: TGTGCCAGTAGTATGGGCCCTCGGACAGCGAGATATCAGCCCCAGCATTTT

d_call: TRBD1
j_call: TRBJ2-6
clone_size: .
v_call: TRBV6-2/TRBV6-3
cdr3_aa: CASSYEIGQGAGANVLPF
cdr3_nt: TGTGCCAGCAGTTACGAAATCGGACAGGGGGCCGGGGCCAACGTCCTGCCTTTC

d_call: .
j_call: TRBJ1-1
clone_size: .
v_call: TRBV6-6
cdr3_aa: CASKGFYTEALF
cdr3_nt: TGTGCCAGCAAAGGGTTCTACACTGAAGCTTTATTT

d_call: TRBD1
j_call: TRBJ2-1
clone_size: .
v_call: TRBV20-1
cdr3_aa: CSATGGGNTEQFF
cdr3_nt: TGCAGTGCTACAGGGGGCGGTAATACTGAGCAGTTCTTC

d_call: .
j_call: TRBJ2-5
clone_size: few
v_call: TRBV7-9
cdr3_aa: CASSAYRAGETQYF
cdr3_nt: TGTGCCAGCAGCGCCTACAGGGCGGGGGAGACCCAGTACTTC

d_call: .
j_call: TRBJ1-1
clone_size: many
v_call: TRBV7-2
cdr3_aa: CASSLMSDTEAFF
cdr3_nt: TGTGCCAGCAGCTTGATGTCTGACACTGAAGCTTTCTTT

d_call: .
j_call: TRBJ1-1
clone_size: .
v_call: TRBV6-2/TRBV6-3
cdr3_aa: CASRPGRLHTEAFF
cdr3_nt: TGTGCCAGCCGGCCAGGGAGGTTACACACTGAAGCTTTCTTT

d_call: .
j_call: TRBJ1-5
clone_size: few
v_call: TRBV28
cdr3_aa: CASSVYDQPQHF
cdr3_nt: TGTGCCAGCAGCGTGTATGATCAGCCCCAGCATTTT

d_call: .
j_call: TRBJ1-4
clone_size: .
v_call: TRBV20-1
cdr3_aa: CSAAYVGLNEKLFF
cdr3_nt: TGCAGTGCTGCCTACGTGGGCCTGAATGAAAAACTGTTTTTT

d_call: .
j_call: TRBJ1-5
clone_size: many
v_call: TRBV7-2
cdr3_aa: CASSLGRGFNQPQHF
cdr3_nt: TGTGCCAGCAGCTTAGGCAGGGGATTCAATCAGCCCCAGCATTTT

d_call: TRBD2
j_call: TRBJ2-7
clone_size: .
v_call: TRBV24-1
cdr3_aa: CATSDSASGDSYEQYF
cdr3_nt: TGTGCCACCAGTGATTCGGCTAGCGGGGACTCCTACGAGCAGTACTTC

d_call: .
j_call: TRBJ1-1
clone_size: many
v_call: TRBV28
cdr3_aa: CASSLPTGWGTEAFF
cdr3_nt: TGTGCCAGCAGTTTACCTACAGGGTGGGGCACTGAAGCTTTCTTT

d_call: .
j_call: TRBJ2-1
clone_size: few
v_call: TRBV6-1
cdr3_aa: CASSEWWAHSSYNEQFF
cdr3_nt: TGTGCCAGCAGTGAGTGGTGGGCGCACAGCTCCTACAATGAGCAGTTCTTC

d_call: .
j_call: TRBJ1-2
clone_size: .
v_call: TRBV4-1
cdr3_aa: CASSQDQGTYGYTF
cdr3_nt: TGCGCCAGCAGCCAAGATCAGGGGACCTATGGCTACACCTTC

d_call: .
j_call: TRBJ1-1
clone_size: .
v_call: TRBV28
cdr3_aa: CASSPPPSSEAFF
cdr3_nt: TGTGCCAGCAGTCCCCCCCCCAGTTCTGAAGCTTTCTTT

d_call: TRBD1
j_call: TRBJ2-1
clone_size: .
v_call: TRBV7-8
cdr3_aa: CASSNSGQGAYNEQFF
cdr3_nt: TGTGCCAGCAGCAACTCGGGACAGGGGGCCTACAATGAGCAGTTCTTC

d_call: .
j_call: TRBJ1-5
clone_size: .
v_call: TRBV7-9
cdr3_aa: CASSVSVGSGILSNQPQHF
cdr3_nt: TGTGCCAGCAGCGTATCCGTCGGTAGTGGAATACTTAGCAATCAGCCCCAGCATTTT

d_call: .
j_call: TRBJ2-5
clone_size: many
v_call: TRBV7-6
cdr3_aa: CASSSSLKTQYF
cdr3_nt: TGTGCCAGCAGCTCATCCCTGAAGACCCAGTACTTC

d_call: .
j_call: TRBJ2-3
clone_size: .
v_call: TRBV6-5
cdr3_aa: CASSYSSYGDTQYF
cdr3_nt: TGTGCCAGCAGTTACAGCAGCTACGGAGATACGCAGTATTTT

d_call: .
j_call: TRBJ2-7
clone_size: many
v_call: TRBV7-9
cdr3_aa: CASSPRDLSSYEQYF
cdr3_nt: TGTGCCAGCAGTCCCCGGGACCTGAGCTCCTACGAGCAGTACTTC

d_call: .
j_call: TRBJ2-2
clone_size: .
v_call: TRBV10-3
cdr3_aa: CAIWGGLANTGELFF
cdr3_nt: TGTGCCATCTGGGGGGGGCTGGCGAACACCGGGGAGCTGTTTTTT

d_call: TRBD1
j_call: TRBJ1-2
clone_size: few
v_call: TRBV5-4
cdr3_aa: CASSPPGTGYGYTF
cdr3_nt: TGTGCCAGCAGCCCCCCCGGGACAGGGTACGGCTACACCTTC

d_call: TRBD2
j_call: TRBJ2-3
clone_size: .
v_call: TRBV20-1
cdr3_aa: CSATRGGTSTDTQYF
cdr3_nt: TGCAGTGCTACCCGGGGGGGTACTAGCACAGATACGCAGTATTTT

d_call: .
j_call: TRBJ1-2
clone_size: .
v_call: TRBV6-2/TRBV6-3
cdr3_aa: CASSVIGVGYTF
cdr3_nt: TGTGCCAGCAGCGTAATAGGGGTTGGCTACACCTTC

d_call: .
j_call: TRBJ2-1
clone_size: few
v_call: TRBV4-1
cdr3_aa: CASSQDRLSSYNEQFF
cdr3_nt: TGCGCCAGCAGCCAAGATCGGTTAAGCTCCTACAATGAGCAGTTCTTC

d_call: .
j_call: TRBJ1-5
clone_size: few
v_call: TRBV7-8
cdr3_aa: CASSLLKQQPQHF
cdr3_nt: TGTGCCAGCAGCTTACTCAAACAGCAGCCCCAGCATTTT